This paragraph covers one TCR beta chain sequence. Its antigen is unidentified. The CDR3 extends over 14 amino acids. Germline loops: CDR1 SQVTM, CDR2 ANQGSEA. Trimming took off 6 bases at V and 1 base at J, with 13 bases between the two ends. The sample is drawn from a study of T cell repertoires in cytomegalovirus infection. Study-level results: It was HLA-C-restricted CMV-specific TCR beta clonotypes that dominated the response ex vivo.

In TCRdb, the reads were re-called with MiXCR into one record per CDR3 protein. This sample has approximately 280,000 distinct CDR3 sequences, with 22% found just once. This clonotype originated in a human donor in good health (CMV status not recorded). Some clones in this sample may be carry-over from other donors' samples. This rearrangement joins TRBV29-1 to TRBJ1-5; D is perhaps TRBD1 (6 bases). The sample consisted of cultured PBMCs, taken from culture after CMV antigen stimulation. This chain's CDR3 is CSVRGRHSNQPQHF. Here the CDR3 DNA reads TGCAGCGTCCGGGGGCGGCACAGCAATCAGCCCCAGCATTTT.